Listed here are 8 T cell receptor beta chains from one sample, sequenced in a study of T cell repertoires in cytomegalovirus infection. A single record per CDR3 protein comes from TCRdb applying MiXCR to the reads. The sample includes some 180,000 distinct CDR3 sequences, 9.5% seen only once; the top ten take 4.6%. Sequenced input: PBMCs. The receptors were gathered from a human donor in good health (CMV status not recorded). Some clones in this sample may be carry-over from other donors' samples.

At least ten counts were recorded for this clonotype. The V gene is TRBV7-2, the J gene TRBJ2-1; D call uncertain. Germline assignment: CDR1 SGHTA and CDR2 FQGNSA. CDR3 length: 14 amino acids. With 5 bases removed from V and 11 bases from J, the gap between germline ends came to 19 bases. CDR3 in amino acids: CASSAGDFPPQQFF. CDR3 sequence (DNA): TGTGCCAGCAGCGCAGGTGATTTTCCCCCCCAGCAGTTCTTC.

This clonotype was counted at least ten times. This sequence joins TRBV11-2 and TRBJ2-1, with a tentative D call TRBD2 (6 bases). The CDR3 contains 18 residues. Germline lookup yields CDR1 SGHAT and CDR2 FQNNGV. V was clipped by 5 bases and J by 0 bases, with 20 bases between them. This CDR3 is CASSPERRGLSSYNEQFF. CDR3 in DNA: TGTGCCAGCAGCCCCGAGAGGAGGGGCCTGAGCTCCTACAATGAGCAGTTCTTC.

Many counts were recorded for this clonotype. This sequence joins TRBV19 and TRBJ1-2, with D unresolved. Germline V gene lookup returns CDR1 LNHDA and CDR2 SQIVND (reference sequence). With 5 bases removed from V and 6 bases from J, the gap between germline ends came to 16 bases. This CDR3 has 14 amino acids. The CDR3 loop is CASSPPGLSDGYTF. CDR3 in DNA: TGTGCCAGTAGTCCCCCGGGCTTAAGTGATGGCTACACCTTC.

This clonotype has more than one count but fewer than ten. CDR3 sequence: CASDAGTGGGETQYF. CDR3 nucleotides: TGTGCCAGCGACGCCGGGACAGGGGGCGGCGAGACCCAGTACTTC. The chain recombines TRBV7-9 with TRBJ2-5; 12 bases map to TRBD1. The germline V gene has CDR1 SEHNR and CDR2 FQNEAQ (reference sequence). The CDR3 is 15 residues long. V dropped 8 bases and J dropped 5; count of bases not matched to a gene: 9.

This clonotype was found a few times. The rearrangement links TRBV20-1 to TRBJ1-3; 8 bases are a match to TRBD1. V shed 3 bases and J 3 bases; nucleotides not matched to a gene: 7. The CDR3 covers 15 residues. Germline V gives CDR1 DFQATT, CDR2 SNEGSKA (reference sequence). The CDR3 is CSASQGALGGNTIYF. CDR3 nucleotide sequence: TGCAGTGCTAGTCAGGGGGCTCTGGGTGGAAACACCATATATTTT.

This clonotype was recorded a few times. This rearrangement joins TRBV12-3 or TRBV12-4 to TRBJ2-2, with D possibly TRBD1 on 6 matching bases. The CDR3 is made up of 14 amino acids. V shed 3 bases and J shed 8 bases, with 13 bases lying between them. CDR3 in DNA: TGTGCCAGCAGTTTGTCAGGGGCGCTTGGGGAGCTGTTTTTT. Amino acids: CASSLSGALGELFF.

This clonotype was recorded at least ten times. CDR3 residues: CASSSESDTRTANEKLFF. In nucleotides, the CDR3 is TGTGCCAGCAGCTCCGAATCTGACACGCGGACGGCTAATGAAAAACTGTTTTTT. This chain links TRBV7-8 with TRBJ1-4; no clear D. The CDR3 runs to 18 residues. CDR1 is SGHVS, CDR2 FQNEAQ, per germline. V lost 4 bases and J 3 bases, leaving 21 bases between the germline ends.

V is TRBV6-2 or TRBV6-3 and J is TRBJ1-1, with a possible D match to TRBD1 (5 bases). There are 16 residues in the CDR3. Per the germline V gene, CDR1 is MNHEY and CDR2 is SVGEGT. With 2 bases removed from V and 5 bases from J, the gap between germline ends came to 18 bases. The CDR3 sequence: CASSYQKWGKGTEAFF. The CDR3 DNA reads as TGTGCCAGCAGTTACCAAAAGTGGGGGAAGGGGACTGAAGCTTTCTTT.